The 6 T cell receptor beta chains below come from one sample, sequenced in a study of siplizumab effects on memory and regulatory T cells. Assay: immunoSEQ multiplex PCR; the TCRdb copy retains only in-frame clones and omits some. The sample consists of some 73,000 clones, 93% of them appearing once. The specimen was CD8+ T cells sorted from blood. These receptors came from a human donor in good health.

CDR3: CASTDGDGSYEQYF. The CDR3 coding sequence is TGTGCCAGTACCGACGGGGACGGCTCCTACGAGCAGTACTTC. The chain joins TRBV19 to TRBJ2-7; either TRBD1 or TRBD2 may fit D (5 bases each). The germline V and J ends were trimmed by 7 bases and 0 bases, with 13 bases remaining between them. Germline CDR1 is LNHDA and CDR2 is SQIVND (reference sequence). The CDR3 contains 14 residues.

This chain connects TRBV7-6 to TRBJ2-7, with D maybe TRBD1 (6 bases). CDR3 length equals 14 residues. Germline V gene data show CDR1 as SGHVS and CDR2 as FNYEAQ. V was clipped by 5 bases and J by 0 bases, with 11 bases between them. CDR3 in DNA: TGTGCCAGCAGCCCGGAGACAGGCTCCTACGAGCAGTACTTC. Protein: CASSPETGSYEQYF.

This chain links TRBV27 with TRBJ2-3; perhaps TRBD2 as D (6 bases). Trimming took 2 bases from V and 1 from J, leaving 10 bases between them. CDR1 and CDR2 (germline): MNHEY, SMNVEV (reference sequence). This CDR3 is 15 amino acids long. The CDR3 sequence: CASSLERRGTDTQYF. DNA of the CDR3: TGTGCCAGCAGTTTAGAAAGGAGGGGCACAGATACGCAGTATTTT.

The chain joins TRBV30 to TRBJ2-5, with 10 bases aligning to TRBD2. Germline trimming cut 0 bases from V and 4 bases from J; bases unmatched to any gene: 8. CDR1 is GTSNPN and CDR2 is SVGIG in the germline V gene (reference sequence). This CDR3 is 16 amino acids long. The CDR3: CAWSVLERGGRETQYF. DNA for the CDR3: TGTGCCTGGAGTGTACTAGAGCGGGGGGGCCGAGAGACCCAGTACTTC. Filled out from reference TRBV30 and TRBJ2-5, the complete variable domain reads SQTIHQWPATLVQPVGSPLSLECTVEGTSNPNLYWYRQAAGRGLQLLFYSVGIGQISSEVPQNLSASRPQDRQFILSSKKLLLSDSGFYLCAWSVLERGGRETQYFGPGTRLLVL.

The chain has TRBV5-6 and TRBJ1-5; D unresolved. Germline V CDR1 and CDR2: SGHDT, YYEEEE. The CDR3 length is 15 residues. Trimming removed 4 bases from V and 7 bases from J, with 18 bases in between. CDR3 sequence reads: CASSPGLSLEQPQHF. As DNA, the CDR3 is TGTGCCAGCAGCCCCGGACTCAGCCTGGAGCAGCCCCAGCATTTT.

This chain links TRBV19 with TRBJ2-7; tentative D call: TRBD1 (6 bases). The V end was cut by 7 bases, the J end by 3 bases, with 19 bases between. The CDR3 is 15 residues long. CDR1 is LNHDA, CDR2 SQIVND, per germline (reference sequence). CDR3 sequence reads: CASTPSEDSYYEQYF. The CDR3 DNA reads TGTGCCAGTACTCCGTCCGAGGACAGCTACTACGAGCAGTACTTC.